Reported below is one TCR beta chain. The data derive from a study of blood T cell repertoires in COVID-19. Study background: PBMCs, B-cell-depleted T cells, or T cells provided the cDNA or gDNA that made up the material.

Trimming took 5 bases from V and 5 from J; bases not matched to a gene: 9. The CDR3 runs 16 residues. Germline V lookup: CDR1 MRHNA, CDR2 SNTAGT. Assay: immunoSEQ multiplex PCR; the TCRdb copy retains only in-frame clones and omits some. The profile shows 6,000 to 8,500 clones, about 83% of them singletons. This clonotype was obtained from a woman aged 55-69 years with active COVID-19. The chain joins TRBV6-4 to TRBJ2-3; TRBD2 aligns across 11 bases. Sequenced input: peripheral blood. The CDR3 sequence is CASSPGLAGSGDTQYF. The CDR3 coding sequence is TGTGCCAGCAGTCCAGGACTAGCGGGTTCAGGAGATACGCAGTATTTT.